Below are 8 T cell receptor beta chains sequenced from a single sample in a study of tumor-infiltrating lymphocytes in localized non-small cell lung cancer. TCRdb's table, derived via immunoSEQ multiplex PCR, lists solely in-frame clones and lacks some. The data hold just under 6,500 clones, with over 55% observed a single time. The sequenced material came from lung tumor tissue. The receptors derive from a human donor with non-small cell lung cancer.

This clone was detected a few times. The J gene is TRBJ1-5, the V gene TRBV6-5; no clear D gene. V shed 5 bases and J shed 0 bases, with 11 bases lying between them. Germline CDR1 is MNHEY and CDR2 is SVGAGI. The CDR3 sequence is 15 residues long. The CDR3 nucleotides are TGTGCCAGCAGTCGAGGACCGTTTAGCAATCAGCCCCAGCATTTT. Its translation: CASSRGPFSNQPQHF.

This sequence joins TRBV14 and TRBJ2-5; D is unresolved. Trimming cost V 3 bases and J 6 bases, with 17 bases left between them. The CDR3 covers 15 residues. Germline CDR1 and CDR2: SGHDN and FVKESK. Written as DNA, the CDR3 is TGTGCCAGCAGCCACCAATCGCCAGGCGGCAAGACCCAGTACTTC. Amino acid sequence: CASSHQSPGGKTQYF.

The chain joins TRBV5-3 to TRBJ2-3, with D tentatively TRBD1 (6 bases). TRBV5-3 is an ORF, with its function uncertain. The CDR3 spans 17 residues. The V and J ends lost 4 bases and 4 bases respectively, with 22 bases between them. CDR3 region: CARSPGPGHSQSDTQYF. DNA for the CDR3: TGTGCCAGAAGCCCGGGACCGGGACATAGTCAGTCAGATACGCAGTATTTT.

The chain couples TRBV9 to TRBJ2-7, with 8 bases fitting TRBD1. Germline V gene data show CDR1 as SGDLS and CDR2 as YYNGEE. V lost 4 bases to trimming and J lost 3 bases; unmatched junction nucleotides: 9. The CDR3 length is 15 residues. The CDR3 DNA is TGTGCCAGCAGCACGGGGACAGGACGGTTCTACGAGCAGTACTTC. This gives the protein CASSTGTGRFYEQYF. The full variable domain, in which reference TRBV9 and TRBJ2-7 provide the parts outside the CDR3, is DSGVTQTPKHLITATGQRVTLRCSPRSGDLSVYWYQQSLDQGLQFLIQYYNGEERAKGNILERFSAQQFPDLHSELNLSSLELGDSALYFCASSTGTGRFYEQYFGPGTRLTVT.

The chain uses TRBV7-3 and TRBJ2-7; TRBD1 might be the D (6 bases). Between the trimmed V and J ends, which lost 1 base and 2 bases, there was a span of 12 bases. CDR3 length equals 15 residues. The germline CDR1 and CDR2 sequences are SGHTA and FQGTGA. CDR3: CASSLSHGDTYEQYF. The CDR3, as DNA: TGTGCCAGCAGCTTAAGTCACGGGGACACCTACGAGCAGTACTTC.

The chain uses TRBV28 and TRBJ1-4; unclear D gene. The CDR3 consists of 14 residues. Trimming shortened V by 5 bases and J by 2 bases, and 9 bases separated the two germline ends. Germline CDR1 MDHEN, CDR2 SYDVKM. This CDR3 reads CASSRLGTNEKLFF. CDR3 nucleotide sequence: TGTGCCAGCAGTCGACTCGGGACTAATGAAAAACTGTTTTTT. Full variable domain (rest looked up from reference TRBV28 and TRBJ1-4): DVKVTQSSRYLVKRTGEKVFLECVQDMDHENMFWYRQDPGLGLRLIYFSYDVKMKEKGDIPEGYSVSREKKERFSLILESASTNQTSMYLCASSRLGTNEKLFFGSGTQLSVL.

Only one count was recorded for this clone. The rearrangement links TRBV7-8 to TRBJ2-2; weak D call: TRBD2 (6 bases). V lost 2 bases and J lost 6, with 13 bases in between. The CDR3 runs to 15 residues. Germline V CDR1 and CDR2: SGHVS, FQNEAQ. CDR3: CASSLFTSGAGELFF. The DNA for the CDR3 is TGTGCCAGCAGCTTATTTACCTCGGGAGCCGGGGAGCTGTTTTTT.

The rearrangement joins TRBV30 to TRBJ1-1; D not resolved. Trimming removed 1 base at V and 11 bases at J, with 5 bases between. The CDR3 has 9 residues. Germline V CDR1 and CDR2: GTSNPN, SVGIG (reference sequence). CDR3 DNA sequence: TGTGCCTGGAGTGATGTGGCTTTCTTT. It yields the protein CAWSDVAFF. The entire variable domain, with the rest obtained from reference TRBV30 and TRBJ1-1, is as follows: SQTIHQWPATLVQPVGSPLSLECTVEGTSNPNLYWYRQAAGRGLQLLFYSVGIGQISSEVPQNLSASRPQDRQFILSSKKLLLSDSGFYLCAWSDVAFFGQGTRLTVV.